This TCR beta chain was observed in a study of CD8 T cells in ankylosing spondylitis. TCRdb processed the 5' RACE reads anew with MiXCR; each CDR3 protein has one entry. The table has about 400,000 distinct CDR3 sequences, more than 20% seen once. Trimming took off 4 bases at V and 3 bases at J, with 18 bases between the two ends. CDR3 length equals 16 residues. CDR1 and CDR2 from the germline V gene are LGHDT and YNNKEL (reference sequence). Sequenced input: blood, either unsorted or a sorted T cell fraction (not recorded which). This receptor was obtained from a male donor with ankylosing spondylitis or in good health (not recorded which). The rearrangement uses TRBV3-1 and TRBJ2-5; D perhaps matches TRBD2 (6 bases). CDR3 residues: CASSLESRAGEETQYF. DNA for the CDR3: TGTGCCAGCAGCCTAGAGTCAAGAGCGGGTGAAGAGACCCAGTACTTC.